Listed here are 27 T cell receptor beta chains from one sample, sequenced in a study of T cell clones after liver transplantation. Generated by immunoSEQ multiplex PCR, the TCRdb table keeps only in-frame clones and is missing some. The sample comprises about 33,000 clones, around 94% of which are singletons, and about 24% rests with the top ten. The material was CD8+ T cells from blood, obtained 12 months after liver transplant. Source of these receptors: a human patient who received a liver transplant. A share of the T cells may be of graft donor origin.

The J gene is TRBJ2-3, the V gene TRBV27; D could derive from TRBD1 or TRBD2 (6 bases each). Trimming pared 6 bases from V and 2 bases from J, leaving 15 bases between. The CDR3 extends over 15 amino acids. CDR1 is MNHEY and CDR2 is SMNVEV in the germline V gene (reference sequence). CDR3 nucleotide sequence: TGTGCCAGCAGGGTGGCGGGACACGACACAGATACGCAGTATTTT. Amino acid sequence: CASRVAGHDTDTQYF.

The rearrangement uses TRBV10-2 and TRBJ2-2; 7 bases match TRBD2. Trimming took 6 bases from V and 4 from J; bases not matched to a gene: 11. CDR3 length: 16 amino acids. CDR1 is WSHSY and CDR2 is SAAADI in the germline V gene. The CDR3: CASSPLAGAGTGELFF. The CDR3 coding sequence is TGCGCCAGCAGCCCCCTCGCGGGAGCAGGCACCGGGGAGCTGTTTTTT.

V is TRBV7-8 and J is TRBJ2-2, with a weak D call TRBD1 (6 bases). V lost 2 bases to trimming and J lost 1 base, with 8 bases between them. This CDR3 contains 15 residues. Germline V lookup: CDR1 SGHVS, CDR2 FQNEAQ. The CDR3: CASSLFRGNTGELFF. The DNA for the CDR3 is TGTGCCAGCAGCTTATTCAGGGGGAACACCGGGGAGCTGTTTTTT.

The chain carries TRBV9 and TRBJ1-2; D gene ambiguous. The CDR3 totals 12 residues. The germline V and J ends were trimmed by 4 bases and 8 bases, with 12 bases remaining between them. Germline V gene lookup returns CDR1 SGDLS and CDR2 YYNGEE. CDR3 DNA sequence: TGTGCCAGCAGCCCGGGCCCCGGAGGCTACACCTTC. Amino acid sequence: CASSPGPGGYTF.

The V and J genes are TRBV5-1 and TRBJ2-2; D gene ambiguous. The germline gives CDR1 SGHRS, CDR2 YFSETQ. The CDR3 is 12 residues long. Trimming cost V 1 base and J 4 bases, with 2 bases left between them. The CDR3: CASSLITGELFF. CDR3 DNA: TGCGCCAGCAGCTTGATCACCGGGGAGCTGTTTTTT.

This sequence joins TRBV13 and TRBJ2-1; weak D call: TRBD1 (5 bases). Germline CDR1 PRHDT, CDR2 FYEKMQ (reference sequence). The V gene lost 7 bases and the J gene lost 0 bases, with 16 bases spanning the gap. The CDR3 is 16 residues long. In nucleotides, the CDR3 is TGTGCCAGCACTTCCCCAGAAGGGGTCTCCTACAATGAGCAGTTCTTC. Translation gives CASTSPEGVSYNEQFF.

The genes are TRBV19 and TRBJ1-5; TRBD1 aligns across 7 bases. Germline CDR1 LNHDA, CDR2 SQIVND (reference sequence). J gave up 8 bases and V 3 bases, and 7 bases lay outside the gene matches. This CDR3 region has 14 residues. In nucleotides, the CDR3 is TGTGCCAGTAGTATCTGGACAGGATTGGAGCCCCAGCATTTT. Translated: CASSIWTGLEPQHF.

V usage is TRBV27 and J usage is TRBJ2-1, with D perhaps matching TRBD1 (5 bases). The V end lost 4 bases, the J end lost 2 bases, and 6 bases lay between the germline ends. The CDR3 sequence is 13 residues long. Per the germline V gene, CDR1 is MNHEY and CDR2 is SMNVEV (reference sequence). CDR3 DNA: TGTGCCAGCAGTTCGACAGCCTACAATGAGCAGTTCTTC. Protein: CASSSTAYNEQFF.

The genes are TRBV11-2 and TRBJ1-2; 8 bases agree with TRBD1. The CDR3 consists of 16 residues. Germline loops: CDR1 SGHAT, CDR2 FQNNGV. Unmatched junction bases numbered 8, after V lost 5 bases and J lost 0 bases. The CDR3 nucleotides read TGTGCCAGCAGCATAGGGACAGGACAAGCTAACTATGGCTACACCTTC. It yields the protein CASSIGTGQANYGYTF.

For this clone: This sample includes further DNA sequences coding for the same CDR3. The chain employs TRBV13 and TRBJ1-1, with D possibly matching TRBD1 (6 bases). The germline V and J ends were trimmed by 5 bases and 5 bases, with 18 bases remaining between them. CDR3 size: 15 residues. CDR1 is PRHDT, CDR2 FYEKMQ, per germline (reference sequence). The CDR3 DNA sequence: TGTGCCAGCAGCGGGAGGCAGGGGACGGGGACTGAAGCTTTCTTT. Residues: CASSGRQGTGTEAFF.

The chain carries TRBV27 and TRBJ1-1; 7 bases are shared with TRBD1. CDR1 is MNHEY and CDR2 is SMNVEV in the germline V gene (reference sequence). The ends lost 10 bases at V and 1 base at J; junction bases unmatched: 9. This CDR3 contains 14 residues. DNA for the CDR3: TGTGCCACCGGAAGGGGGCAGACGAACACTGAAGCTTTCTTT. It is translated as CATGRGQTNTEAFF.

The chain couples TRBV11-3 to TRBJ2-7, with D uncertain. Trimming stripped 6 bases from V and 6 bases from J, with 12 bases between. Looked up from germline, CDR1 is SGHNT and CDR2 is YENEEA. CDR3 length equals 12 residues. The CDR3 DNA follows: TGTGCCAGCAGTTCGGGTACTACCGAGCAGTACTTC. Residues: CASSSGTTEQYF.

This sequence joins TRBV5-1 and TRBJ2-1; 9 bases agree with TRBD1. The V segment lost 3 bases and the J segment 8 bases; nucleotides outside the gene matches: 12. Germline lookup yields CDR1 SGHRS and CDR2 YFSETQ. The CDR3 is 16 residues long. DNA of the CDR3: TGCGCCAGCAGCTGGGGACCGGGACAGGGCTTAGATGAGCAGTTCTTC. Encoded protein: CASSWGPGQGLDEQFF.

The gene calls are TRBV4-2 and TRBJ1-1; 7 bases are shared with TRBD1. Per the germline V gene, CDR1 is LGHNA and CDR2 is YNFKEQ. The CDR3 extends over 14 amino acids. Trimming took 2 bases from V and 4 from J; bases not matched to a gene: 4. The CDR3 sequence is CASSQRQGGTEAFF. The DNA for the CDR3 is TGTGCCAGCAGCCAAAGACAGGGCGGCACTGAAGCTTTCTTT.

This clone came up once. The chain carries TRBV19 and TRBJ2-4; D is perhaps TRBD1 or TRBD2 (6 bases each). The V end was cut by 0 bases, the J end by 2 bases, with 17 bases between. Per the germline V gene, CDR1 is LNHDA and CDR2 is SQIVND (reference sequence). The CDR3 loop spans 18 amino acids. CDR3 in DNA: TGTGCCAGTAGTATAGAGGTACAGTGGGGGGCTACCAAAAACATTCAGTACTTC. As protein: CASSIEVQWGATKNIQYF.

The genes are TRBV7-9 and TRBJ1-1; 8 bases map to TRBD1. V dropped 9 bases and J dropped 5; count of bases not matched to a gene: 17. In germline, CDR1 is SEHNR, CDR2 FQNEAQ (reference sequence). CDR3 length: 16 residues. This CDR3 reads CASSRQGASIYTEAFF. The CDR3 bases are TGTGCCAGTTCCCGCCAGGGGGCGTCAATATATACTGAAGCTTTCTTT.

The chain joins TRBV4-1 to TRBJ2-3; D is unresolved. Trimming cost V 0 bases and J 6 bases, with 7 bases left between them. Germline V gives CDR1 MGHRA, CDR2 YSYEKL. The CDR3 extends over 13 amino acids. This CDR3 is CASSQDAEDTQYF. The DNA of the CDR3 is TGCGCCAGCAGCCAAGATGCAGAGGATACGCAGTATTTT.

The rearrangement joins TRBV11-2 to TRBJ2-1, with 10 bases identical to TRBD2. The ends lost 5 bases at V and 8 bases at J; junction bases unmatched: 3. This CDR3 is built from 13 residues. Germline loops: CDR1 SGHAT, CDR2 FQNNGV. The CDR3 region is CASSHLAGDEQFF. CDR3 DNA: TGTGCCAGCAGCCACCTAGCGGGAGATGAGCAGTTCTTC.

The CDR3 reads CASSWRLAGDEQFF. The CDR3 DNA reads TGTGCCAGCAGCTGGAGACTAGCGGGAGATGAGCAGTTCTTC. This sequence joins TRBV11-2 and TRBJ2-1, with 12 bases matching TRBD2. The CDR3 is 14 amino acids. With V trimmed by 4 bases and J by 8 bases, 3 bases remained unmatched. CDR1 is SGHAT and CDR2 is FQNNGV in the germline V gene.

The rearrangement uses TRBV27 and TRBJ2-5; D ambiguous. V lost 2 bases and J lost 0, with 10 bases in between. CDR1 and CDR2 from the germline V gene are MNHEY and SMNVEV (reference sequence). The CDR3 sequence is 15 residues long. CDR3 loop: CASSLIGWYQETQYF. CDR3 nucleotide sequence: TGTGCCAGCAGTTTAATCGGATGGTACCAAGAGACCCAGTACTTC.

V is TRBV29-1 and J is TRBJ2-5; 15 bases are a match to TRBD2. CDR1 SQVTM and CDR2 ANQGSEA come from the germline V gene. The V and J ends lost 7 bases and 2 bases, in that order; junction bases with no gene match: 5. The CDR3 has 15 residues. The CDR3 here is CSAGLAGGVQETQYF. The CDR3, as DNA: TGCAGCGCCGGACTAGCGGGAGGGGTGCAAGAGACCCAGTACTTC.

Comments on this clone: One junction end does not reproduce the germline sequence, and a read error may be involved. V is TRBV5-1 and J is TRBJ1-1; 9 bases match TRBD1. The CDR3 has 13 residues. Germline CDR1 SGHRS, CDR2 YFSETQ. CDR3 nucleotide sequence: TGCGCCAGCAGGCCCGACAGGGGGAAACAGTGGATCTTT. Its protein is CASRPDRGKQWIF. The whole variable domain, filled in from reference TRBV5-1 and TRBJ1-1, reads KAGVTQTPRYLIKTRGQQVTLSCSPISGHRSVSWYQQTPGQGLQFLFEYFSETQRNKGNFPGRFSGRQFSNSRSEMNVSTLELGDSALYLCASRPDRGKQWIFGQGTRLTVV.

V usage is TRBV28 and J usage is TRBJ1-5, with a weak D call TRBD1 (5 bases). V lost 5 bases and J 1 base, leaving 15 bases between the germline ends. Germline V gene sequence: CDR1 MDHEN, CDR2 SYDVKM. CDR3 size: 16 residues. This CDR3 reads CASSLHRTLSNQPQHF. The CDR3 bases are TGTGCCAGCAGTCTACACAGGACCCTAAGCAATCAGCCCCAGCATTTT.

This chain links TRBV7-9 with TRBJ1-4; the D gene is possibly TRBD1 (5 bases). The CDR3 extends over 14 amino acids. V was trimmed by 5 bases and J by 3 bases, leaving 10 bases between them. Germline loops: CDR1 SEHNR, CDR2 FQNEAQ (reference sequence). The CDR3 DNA reads TGTGCCAGCAGCCCGGGACCGCCTAATGAAAAACTGTTTTTT. This sequence encodes CASSPGPPNEKLFF. The whole variable domain, remainder taken from reference TRBV7-9 and TRBJ1-4, is DTGVSQNPRHKITKRGQNVTFRCDPISEHNRLYWYRQTLGQGPEFLTYFQNEAQLEKSRLLSDRFSAERPKGSFSTLEIQRTEQGDSAMYLCASSPGPPNEKLFFGSGTQLSVL.

V gene TRBV2 combines with J gene TRBJ1-4; D is unresolved. The germline CDR1 and CDR2 sequences are SNHLY and FYNNEI. The CDR3 contains 11 residues. The V and J ends lost 3 bases and 10 bases respectively, with 6 bases between them. The CDR3 spells CASSDNGKLFF. CDR3 DNA: TGTGCCAGCAGTGACAACGGAAAACTGTTTTTT.

The V call is TRBV9, the J call TRBJ2-1, with a weak D call TRBD1 (5 bases). The V end lost 3 bases, the J end lost 7 bases, and 17 bases lay between the germline ends. CDR1 is SGDLS, CDR2 YYNGEE, per germline. The CDR3 covers 15 residues. The CDR3 protein is CASSAEQGVVNEQFF. CDR3 DNA sequence: TGTGCCAGCAGCGCGGAGCAAGGGGTGGTGAATGAGCAGTTCTTC.

The table lists this clone with a count of one. The rearrangement uses TRBV4-3 and TRBJ2-1; D is possibly TRBD1 (6 bases). The CDR3 length is 15 residues. V was clipped by 3 bases and J by 9 bases, with 18 bases between them. Germline V lookup: CDR1 LGHNA, CDR2 YSLEER. CDR3 in amino acids: CASSHTRAGRGEQFF. The CDR3, as DNA: TGCGCCAGCAGCCATACCAGGGCAGGCAGGGGTGAGCAGTTCTTC.